These 18 T cell receptor beta chains came from one sample sequenced in a study of regulatory T cells in long-lasting Graves disease (dated by TCRdb to the early 2020s). The sample's time point label, in plain terms: persistent/refractory GD, antithyroid drugs over 5 years with positive TRAb. For both TCR sequencing and RNA sequencing, RNA was extracted from PBMCs in TRIzol. Library construction relied on multiplex PCR. Instrument on record: Illumina HiSeq 4000. iRepertoire HTBI primers and Arm-PCR amplification of CDR3 regions were used to construct TCR beta libraries. Using fastp at Q25 and MiXCR, TCRdb reprocessed the public reads and kept productive beta chains. CDR3 protein sequences are deduplicated, and each keeps its most common genes and DNA. This sample lists roughly 300,000 distinct CDR3 sequences; around a fifth were detected once. Roughly 27% of the sample lies in the top ten. The source material was peripheral blood mononuclear cells (PBMCs), sampled when the disease was refractory, from a patient treated with antithyroid drugs. All receptors come from a female donor with Graves disease.

This chain connects TRBV6-1 to TRBJ2-2, with unresolved D. V was trimmed by 6 bases and J by 6 bases, leaving 14 bases between them. CDR3 length: 14 amino acids. Germline loops: CDR1 MNHNS, CDR2 SASEGT. The CDR3: CASSTSVHAGELFF. CDR3 in DNA: TGTGCCAGCAGCACCTCGGTCCACGCCGGGGAGCTGTTTTTT.

This clonotype was picked up a small number of times. The V and J genes are TRBV5-5 and TRBJ1-4; 9 nucleotides align to TRBD1. J gave up 3 bases and V 5 bases, and 5 bases lay outside the gene matches. The germline V gene encodes CDR1 SGHKS and CDR2 YYEKEE (reference sequence). The CDR3 contains 15 residues. CDR3 protein: CASSPQGAPNEKLFF. CDR3 nucleotides: TGTGCCAGCAGTCCACAGGGGGCTCCTAATGAAAAACTGTTTTTT.

This clonotype was picked up many times. The chain has TRBV30 and TRBJ1-1, with D possibly being TRBD1 (6 bases). The length of the CDR3 is 13 residues. V lost 1 base to trimming and J lost 5 bases, with 11 bases between them. The V gene's germline CDR1 is GTSNPN and CDR2 SVGIG (reference sequence). CDR3 nucleotide sequence: TGTGCCTGGAGTGCCCAGGGGATGACTGAAGCTTTCTTT. This gives the protein CAWSAQGMTEAFF.

The chain uses TRBV6-1 and TRBJ1-2; 9 bases agree with TRBD1. CDR3 length: 15 residues. V dropped 4 bases and J dropped 2; count of bases not matched to a gene: 5. Per germline, CDR1 MNHNS and CDR2 SASEGT. DNA for the CDR3: TGTGCCAGCAGTGTAAGGGACAGGGCCAACTATGGCTACACCTTC. Translating it yields CASSVRDRANYGYTF.

This clonotype occurred many times. This rearrangement joins TRBV30 to TRBJ2-5; D is possibly TRBD1 (5 bases). The CDR3 extends over 14 amino acids. Trimming stripped 0 bases from V and 4 bases from J, with 12 bases between. Germline V gene data show CDR1 as GTSNPN and CDR2 as SVGIG (reference sequence). The CDR3 DNA sequence: TGTGCCTGGAGTGTACGTAGGGGTCGAGAGACCCAGTACTTC. As protein: CAWSVRRGRETQYF.

This clonotype was counted between two and nine times. It is likely a read error, because the conserved phenylalanine at the end of the CDR3 is missing. The chain has TRBV3-1 and TRBJ1-5, with D uncertain. The germline V gene has CDR1 LGHDT and CDR2 YNNKEL (reference sequence). V lost 3 bases and J 2 bases, leaving 8 bases between the germline ends. The CDR3 contains 14 residues. The CDR3 spells CASSQGPGNQPQHS. CDR3 DNA: TGTGCCAGCAGCCAGGGTCCGGGCAATCAGCCCCAGCATTCT.

The chain links TRBV10-3 to TRBJ2-3; 7 bases fit TRBD2. J lost 4 bases, V lost 1 base, and 8 bases had no gene match. Germline CDR1 ENHRY, CDR2 SYGVKD. The CDR3 loop spans 16 amino acids. CDR3 DNA: TGTGCCATCAGTGAGTTTAGCGGGCCACAACCAGATACGCAGTATTTT. Protein: CAISEFSGPQPDTQYF.

V usage is TRBV29-1 and J usage is TRBJ2-2; either TRBD1 or TRBD2 may supply D (6 bases each). CDR3 size: 12 residues. The germline V gene has CDR1 SQVTM and CDR2 ANQGSEA. The ends were cut back, 6 bases at V and 7 bases at J, with 12 bases in the middle. The CDR3 coding sequence is TGCAGCGTACATAGGGGGGTCGGGGAGCTGTTTTTT. Encoded protein: CSVHRGVGELFF.

This clonotype was seen ten or more times. The chain uses TRBV30 and TRBJ1-4; no firm D call. V lost 4 bases and J 9 bases, leaving 15 bases between the germline ends. CDR3 length: 13 amino acids. CDR1 GTSNPN and CDR2 SVGIG come from the germline V gene (reference sequence). CDR3: CAWNRTPGQKLFF. CDR3 DNA: TGTGCCTGGAATCGGACGCCTGGTCAAAAACTGTTTTTT.

The table lists this clonotype with many counts. The chain links TRBV12-3 or TRBV12-4 to TRBJ1-4; D is unresolved. The V gene lost 3 bases and the J gene lost 5 bases, with 10 bases spanning the gap. CDR3 length: 14 residues. CDR3 coding DNA: TGTGCCAGCAGTTTGCTGGGGAGAAATGAAAAACTGTTTTTT. It yields the protein CASSLLGRNEKLFF.

There are many counts of this clonotype. The V and J genes are TRBV12-3 or TRBV12-4 and TRBJ2-7; TRBD2 matches 13 bases. Trimming cost V 4 bases and J 3 bases; bases outside gene matches: 3. CDR3 size: 15 residues. The CDR3 nucleotides read TGTGCCAGCAGTTGGGGACTAGCGGGACTCTACGAGCAGTACTTC. Protein product: CASSWGLAGLYEQYF.

In its sample, this clonotype was seen a few times. The rearrangement links TRBV7-3 to TRBJ2-6; D gene ambiguous. CDR1 and CDR2 (germline): SGHTA, FQGTGA. Trimming removed 6 bases at V and 13 bases at J, with 19 bases between. CDR3 size: 14 residues. DNA of the CDR3: TGTGCCAGCAGGACCGGTTACACCACTGATGTCCTGACTTTC. Translation: CASRTGYTTDVLTF.

This clonotype was counted ten times or more. V and J are TRBV5-1 and TRBJ1-4; weak D call: TRBD1 (5 bases). This CDR3 contains 14 residues. Trimming took 4 bases from V and 7 from J, leaving 14 bases between them. Germline V lookup: CDR1 SGHRS, CDR2 YFSETQ. For the CDR3, the DNA is TGCGCCAGCAGCCGGGGCCAGGAGGGTGAAAAACTGTTTTTT. Amino acids: CASSRGQEGEKLFF.

This chain links TRBV19 with TRBJ1-5; TRBD1 agrees at 7 bases. Germline CDR1 reads LNHDA; CDR2 reads SQIVND (reference sequence). The CDR3 extends over 14 amino acids. After removal of 6 bases from V and 4 bases from J, the junction contained 6 bases not matched to a gene. The CDR3 is CASSLQGINQPQHF. For the CDR3, the DNA is TGTGCCAGTAGCCTACAGGGGATAAATCAGCCCCAGCATTTT.

This clonotype was counted ten times or more. The rearrangement joins TRBV3-1 to TRBJ2-7; D remains unclear. Trimming stripped 1 base from V and 1 base from J, with 5 bases between. Germline CDR1 and CDR2: LGHDT and YNNKEL (reference sequence). The CDR3 sequence is 13 residues long. The CDR3: CASSQVWSYEQYF. In DNA form, the CDR3 reads TGTGCCAGCAGCCAAGTTTGGTCCTACGAGCAGTACTTC.

At least ten counts were recorded for this clonotype. The DNA for the CDR3 is TGTGCCAGCAGTCCGGACTACGAGCAGTACTTC. Encoded protein: CASSPDYEQYF. This sequence joins TRBV25-1 and TRBJ2-7; D is ambiguous. Trimming took 5 bases from V and 3 from J, leaving 5 bases between them. CDR3 length: 11 amino acids. From germline, CDR1 is MGHDK and CDR2 SYGVNS.

This clonotype appeared a few times. The CDR3 here is CASSLAYPPANEKLFF. In nucleotides, the CDR3 is TGTGCCAGCAGCTTAGCTTACCCACCGGCAAATGAAAAACTGTTTTTT. This chain connects TRBV7-2 to TRBJ1-4, with D uncertain. The germline V and J ends were trimmed by 0 bases and 5 bases, with 13 bases remaining between them. This CDR3 is built from 16 residues. Germline-derived CDR1 and CDR2 are SGHTA and FQGNSA. The full variable domain, its missing parts supplied by reference TRBV7-2 and TRBJ1-4, is GAGVSQSPSNKVTEKGKDVELRCDPISGHTALYWYRQSLGQGLEFLIYFQGNSAPDKSGLPSDRFSAERTGGSVSTLTIQRTQQEDSAVYLCASSLAYPPANEKLFFGSGTQLSVL.

This clonotype was picked up many times. The chain links TRBV20-1 to TRBJ2-7, with D maybe TRBD2 (6 bases). V was trimmed by 3 bases and J by 5 bases, leaving 8 bases between them. This CDR3 is 11 amino acids long. CDR1 is DFQATT, CDR2 SNEGSKA, per germline (reference sequence). CDR3 in amino acids: CSASWGDEQYF. The CDR3 nucleotides read TGCAGTGCTAGTTGGGGGGACGAGCAGTACTTC.